The entry that follows covers one TCR beta chain sequence. These data are taken from a study of memory CD4+ T cells and cytomegalovirus serostatus. Single viable CD3+CD4+CD8-CD45RO+ cells were sorted as the memory CD4+ T cells. The germline V and J ends were trimmed by 8 bases and 0 bases, with 14 bases remaining between them. CDR3 length: 15 residues. Germline V gene data show CDR1 as MNHEY and CDR2 as SVGAGI. Sequencing was performed with immunoSEQ multiplex PCR; in TCRdb, only in-frame clones are kept and a portion is missing. The sample holds about 67,000 clones; 76% are singletons and the top ten take around 5%.

This clonotype was obtained from an adult in good health and CMV-seropositive. Sequencing input: memory CD4+ T cells from blood. The chain combines TRBV6-5 with TRBJ1-3; D is unclear. The CDR3: CASQRVWDSGNTIYF. CDR3 bases: TGTGCCAGCCAGCGCGTCTGGGACTCTGGAAACACCATATATTTT.